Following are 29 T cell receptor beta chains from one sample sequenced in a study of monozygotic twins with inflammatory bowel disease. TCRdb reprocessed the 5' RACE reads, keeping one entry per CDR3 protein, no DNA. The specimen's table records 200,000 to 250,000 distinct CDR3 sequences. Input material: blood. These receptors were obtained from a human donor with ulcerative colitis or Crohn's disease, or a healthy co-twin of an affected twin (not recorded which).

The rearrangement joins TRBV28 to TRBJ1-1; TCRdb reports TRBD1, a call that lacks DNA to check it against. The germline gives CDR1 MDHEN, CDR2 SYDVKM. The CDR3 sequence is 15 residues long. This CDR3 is CASSLRGTGFAEAFF.

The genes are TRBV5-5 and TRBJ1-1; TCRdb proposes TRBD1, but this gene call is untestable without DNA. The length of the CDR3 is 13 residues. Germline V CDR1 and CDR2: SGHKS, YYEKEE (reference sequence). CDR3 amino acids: CASSLDRGPEAFF. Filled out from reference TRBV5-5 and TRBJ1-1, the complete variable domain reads DAGVTQSPTHLIKTRGQQVTLRCSPISGHKSVSWYQQVLGQGPQFIFQYYEKEERGRGNFPDRFSARQFPNYSSELNVNALLLGDSALYLCASSLDRGPEAFFGQGTRLTVV.

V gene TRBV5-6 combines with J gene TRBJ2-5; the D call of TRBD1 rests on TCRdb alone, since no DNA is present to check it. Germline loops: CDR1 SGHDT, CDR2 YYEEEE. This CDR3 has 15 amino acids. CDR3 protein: CASSLTGTGGETQYF.

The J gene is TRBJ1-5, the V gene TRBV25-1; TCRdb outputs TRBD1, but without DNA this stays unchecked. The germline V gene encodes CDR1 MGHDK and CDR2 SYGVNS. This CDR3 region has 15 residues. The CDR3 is CASTALGDRDQPQHF. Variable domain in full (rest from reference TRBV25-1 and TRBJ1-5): EADIYQTPRYLVIGTGKKITLECSQTMGHDKMYWYQQDPGMELHLIHYSYGVNSTEKGDLSSESTVSRIRTEHFPLTLESARPSHTSQYLCASTALGDRDQPQHFGDGTRLSIL.

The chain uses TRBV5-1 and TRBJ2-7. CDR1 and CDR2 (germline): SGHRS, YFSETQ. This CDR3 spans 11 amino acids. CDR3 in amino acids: CASSFLGEQYF.

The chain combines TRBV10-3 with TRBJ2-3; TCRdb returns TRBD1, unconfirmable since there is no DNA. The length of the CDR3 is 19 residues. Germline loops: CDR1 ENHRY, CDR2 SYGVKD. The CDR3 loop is CAIMAPANPFTVSTDTQYF.

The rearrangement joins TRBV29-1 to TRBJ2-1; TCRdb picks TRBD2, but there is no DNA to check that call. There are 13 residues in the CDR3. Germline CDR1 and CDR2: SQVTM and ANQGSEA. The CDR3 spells CSVGLAVYNEQFF.

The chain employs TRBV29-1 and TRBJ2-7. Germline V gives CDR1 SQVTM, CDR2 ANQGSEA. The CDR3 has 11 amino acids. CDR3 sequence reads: CSVLTYYEQYF.

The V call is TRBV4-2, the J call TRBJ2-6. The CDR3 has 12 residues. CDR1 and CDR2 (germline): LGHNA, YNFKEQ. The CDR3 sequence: CASQLGANVLTF.

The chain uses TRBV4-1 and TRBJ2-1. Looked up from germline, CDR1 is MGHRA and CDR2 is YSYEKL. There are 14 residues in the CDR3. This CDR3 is CASSQGVSYNEQFF.

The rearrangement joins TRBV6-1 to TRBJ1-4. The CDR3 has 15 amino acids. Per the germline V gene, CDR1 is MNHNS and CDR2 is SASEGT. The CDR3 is CASSTAVATNEKLFF.

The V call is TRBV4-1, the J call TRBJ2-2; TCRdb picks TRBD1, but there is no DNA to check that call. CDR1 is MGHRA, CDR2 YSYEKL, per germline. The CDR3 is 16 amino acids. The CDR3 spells CASSPSPRRDTGELFF.

Here the CDR3 reads CASSQDTAGLSYNEQFF. The chain couples TRBV3-1 to TRBJ2-1; TCRdb reports TRBD1, a call that lacks DNA to check it against. The CDR3 runs to 17 residues. Germline CDR1 and CDR2: LGHDT and YNNKEL (reference sequence).

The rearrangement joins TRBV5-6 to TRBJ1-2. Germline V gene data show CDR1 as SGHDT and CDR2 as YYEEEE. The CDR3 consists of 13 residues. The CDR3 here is CASSLGRFYGYTF. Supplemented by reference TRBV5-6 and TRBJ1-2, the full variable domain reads DAGVTQSPTHLIKTRGQQVTLRCSPKSGHDTVSWYQQALGQGPQFIFQYYEEEERQRGNFPDRFSGHQFPNYSSELNVNALLLGDSALYLCASSLGRFYGYTFGSGTRLTVV.

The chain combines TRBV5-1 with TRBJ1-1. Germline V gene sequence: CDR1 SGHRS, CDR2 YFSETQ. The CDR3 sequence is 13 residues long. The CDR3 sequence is CASSVYGYTEAFF.

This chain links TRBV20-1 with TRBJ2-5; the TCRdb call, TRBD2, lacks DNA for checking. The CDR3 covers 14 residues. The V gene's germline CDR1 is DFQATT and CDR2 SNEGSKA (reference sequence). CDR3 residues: CSARLALGVETQYF.

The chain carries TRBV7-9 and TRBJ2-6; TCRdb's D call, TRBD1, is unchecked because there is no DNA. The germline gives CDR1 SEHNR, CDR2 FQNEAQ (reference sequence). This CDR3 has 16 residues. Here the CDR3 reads CASSFHRVSGANVLTF.

This CDR3 is CASSLVQDSPLHF. The chain combines TRBV5-1 with TRBJ1-6. Germline V gene sequence: CDR1 SGHRS, CDR2 YFSETQ. This CDR3 is 13 amino acids long.

CDR3 amino acids: CASSETGGAKNIQYF. The chain has TRBV5-1 and TRBJ2-4; the TRBD1 assignment by TCRdb is unverifiable without DNA. The CDR3 is 15 residues long. Germline loops: CDR1 SGHRS, CDR2 YFSETQ.

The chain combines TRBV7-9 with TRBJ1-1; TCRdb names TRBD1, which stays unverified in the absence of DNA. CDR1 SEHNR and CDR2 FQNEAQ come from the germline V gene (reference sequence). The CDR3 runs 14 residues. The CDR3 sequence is CASSPPVGSSEAFF.

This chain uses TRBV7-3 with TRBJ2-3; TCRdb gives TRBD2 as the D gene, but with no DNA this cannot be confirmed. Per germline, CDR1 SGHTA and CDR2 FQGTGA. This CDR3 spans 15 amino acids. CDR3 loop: CASSFRGGVTDTQYF.

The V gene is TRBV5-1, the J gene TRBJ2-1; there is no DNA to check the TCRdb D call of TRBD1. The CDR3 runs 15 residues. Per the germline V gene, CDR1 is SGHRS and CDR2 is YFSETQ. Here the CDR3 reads CASSLEAGGLGEQFF.

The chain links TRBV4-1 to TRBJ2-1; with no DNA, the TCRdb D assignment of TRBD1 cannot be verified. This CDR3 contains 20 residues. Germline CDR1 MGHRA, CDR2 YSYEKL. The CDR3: CASSPGILEGGKSSYNEQFF.

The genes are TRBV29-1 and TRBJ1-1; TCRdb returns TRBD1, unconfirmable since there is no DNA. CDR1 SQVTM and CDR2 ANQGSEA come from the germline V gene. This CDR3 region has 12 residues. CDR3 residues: CSVSTGVAEAFF.

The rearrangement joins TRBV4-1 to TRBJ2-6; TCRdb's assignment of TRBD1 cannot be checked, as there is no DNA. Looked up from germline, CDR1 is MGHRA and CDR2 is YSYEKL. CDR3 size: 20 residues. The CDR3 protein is CASNSRSWGGRKSGANVLTF.

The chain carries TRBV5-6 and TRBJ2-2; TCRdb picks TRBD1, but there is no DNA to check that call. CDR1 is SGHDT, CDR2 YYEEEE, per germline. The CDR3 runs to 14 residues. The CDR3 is CASSFGGQAGELFF.

The CDR3 sequence: CATSRTIGREQFF. This chain links TRBV15 with TRBJ2-1. Germline CDR1 LNHNV, CDR2 YYDKDF (reference sequence). CDR3 length equals 13 residues.

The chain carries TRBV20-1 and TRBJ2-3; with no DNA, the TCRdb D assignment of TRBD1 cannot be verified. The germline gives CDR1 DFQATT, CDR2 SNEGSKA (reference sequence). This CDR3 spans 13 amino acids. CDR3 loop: CSARATGIVAQYF.

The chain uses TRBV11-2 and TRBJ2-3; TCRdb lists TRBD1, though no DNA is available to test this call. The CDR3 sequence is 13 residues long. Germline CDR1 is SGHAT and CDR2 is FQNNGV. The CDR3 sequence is CASSFRATDTQYF.